The text below deals with one TCR beta chain. The target antigen is unknown. This entry belongs to a study of blood T cells in healthy people across ages. Findings of the study overall: Aged donors had fewer naive CD4+ cells and lower diversity than long-lived donors.

A second PCR, run for about 7 to 11 cycles, used a sample-barcoded 5' primer plus a J-beta primer mix. Each CDR3 protein gets one entry after TCRdb re-called the 5' RACE reads with MiXCR. The table lists fewer than 1,000,000 distinct CDR3 sequences, 46% of them singletons, with 15% to 20% in the top ten. The germline CDR1 and CDR2 sequences are SGHRS and YFSETQ. The CDR3 loop spans 15 amino acids. V was shortened by 4 bases and J by 6 bases, with 18 bases between the two germline ends. The clonotype originates from an older man in good health. This chain uses TRBV5-1 with TRBJ2-3; perhaps TRBD2 as D (7 bases). The sample consisted of blood. CDR3 sequence (DNA): TGCGCCAGCAGCCTCCGGGGGGCCATCACGGATACGCAGTATTTT. Translating gives CASSLRGAITDTQYF.